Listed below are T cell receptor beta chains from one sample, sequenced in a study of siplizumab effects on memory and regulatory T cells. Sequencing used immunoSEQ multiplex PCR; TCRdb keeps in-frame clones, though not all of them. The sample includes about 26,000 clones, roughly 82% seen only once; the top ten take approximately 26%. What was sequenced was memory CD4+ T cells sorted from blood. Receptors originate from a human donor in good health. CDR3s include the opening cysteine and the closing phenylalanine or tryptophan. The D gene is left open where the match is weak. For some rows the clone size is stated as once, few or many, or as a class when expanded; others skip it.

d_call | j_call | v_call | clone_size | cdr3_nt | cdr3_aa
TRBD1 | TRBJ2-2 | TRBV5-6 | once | TGTGCCAGCAGTATTGGACAGGGAATCATCGGGGAGCTGTTTTTT | CASSIGQGIIGELFF
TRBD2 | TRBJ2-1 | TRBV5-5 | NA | TGTGCCAGCAGCAGACCTAGCGGGAGTATGTATGAGCAGTTCTTC | CASSRPSGSMYEQFF
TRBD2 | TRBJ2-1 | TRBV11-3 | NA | TGTGCCAGCAGCTTAGATCCAGTGCGGGAGGGTGAGCAGTTCTTC | CASSLDPVREGEQFF
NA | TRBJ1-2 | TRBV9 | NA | TGTGCCAGCAGCGTAGACAGCTATGGCTACACCTTC | CASSVDSYGYTF
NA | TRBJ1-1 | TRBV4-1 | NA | TGCGCCAGCAGAAACAGGGCGTTGAACACTGAAGCTTTCTTT | CASRNRALNTEAFF
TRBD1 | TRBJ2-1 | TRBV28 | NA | TGTGCCAGCAGTTTAGACCGACAGGGCGGGCGGCAGGGGCAGTTCTTC | CASSLDRQGGRQGQFF
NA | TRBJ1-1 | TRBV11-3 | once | TGTGCCAGCAGCTTAGATAAGTCCCGGGGGGTCACTGAAGCTTTCTTT | CASSLDKSRGVTEAFF
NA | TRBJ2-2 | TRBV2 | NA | TGTGCCAGCACCCCTATCCCCGGGGAGCTGTTTTTT | CASTPIPGELFF
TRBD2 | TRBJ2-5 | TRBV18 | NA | TGTGCCAGCTCACCGGGACTAGCGGGAGGGCCCACCCAAGAGACCCAGTACTTC | CASSPGLAGGPTQETQYF
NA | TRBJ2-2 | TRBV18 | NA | TGTGCCAGCTCACAATTTGGTGGCCCTAACACCGGGGAGCTGTTTTTT | CASSQFGGPNTGELFF
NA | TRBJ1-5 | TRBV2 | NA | TGTGCCAGCAACGTCGGGGGTCAGGGACAGCCCCAGCATTTT | CASNVGGQGQPQHF
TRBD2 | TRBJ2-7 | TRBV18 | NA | TGTGCCAGCTCAACTTCTAGCGGGACCTACGAGCAGTACTTC | CASSTSSGTYEQYF
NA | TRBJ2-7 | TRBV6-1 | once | TGTGCCAGCAGTACAGGGAGCGAGCAGTACTTT | CASSTGSEQYF
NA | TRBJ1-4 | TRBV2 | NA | TGTGCCAGCAACTCCCCAGGGGATGGTGCAAAACTGTTTTTT | CASNSPGDGAKLFF
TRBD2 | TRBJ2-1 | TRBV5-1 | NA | TGCGCCAGTAGTCAAACGGGACTAGCGGGAGACAATGAGCAGTTCTTC | CASSQTGLAGDNEQFF
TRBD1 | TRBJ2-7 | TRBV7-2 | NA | TGTGCCAGCAGCCCCGACAGGGGGCGAGGCGAGCAGTACTTC | CASSPDRGRGEQYF
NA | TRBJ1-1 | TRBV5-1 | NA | TGCGCCAGCAGCTTGCTGGGTGGCACTGAAGCTTTCTTT | CASSLLGGTEAFF
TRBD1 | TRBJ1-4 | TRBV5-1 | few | TGCGCCAGCAGGGAAAGGACAGGGGGTGAAAAACTGTTTTTT | CASRERTGGEKLFF
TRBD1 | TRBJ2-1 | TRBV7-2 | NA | TGTGCCAGCAGCTTACCGGGACAGGGCTTTTTTAGGGTCTTC | CASSLPGQGFFRVF
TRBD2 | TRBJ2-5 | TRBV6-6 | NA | TGTGCCATCGCGCGTAGCGGGAGTTCAGAGACCCAGTACTTC | CAIARSGSSETQYF
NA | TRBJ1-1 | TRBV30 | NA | TGTGCCTGGAAGCGGTCAAACACTGAAGCTTTCTTT | CAWKRSNTEAFF
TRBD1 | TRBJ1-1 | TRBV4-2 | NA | TGTGCCAGCAGCCAAGCACAGGGGCTAAGAACTGAAGCTTTCTTT | CASSQAQGLRTEAFF
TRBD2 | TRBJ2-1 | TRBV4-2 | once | TGTGCCAGCAGCCAAGAGGGCCTAGCGGGCGGAAATGAGCAGTTCTTC | CASSQEGLAGGNEQFF
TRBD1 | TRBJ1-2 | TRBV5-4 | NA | TGTGCCAGCAGCTTGGCCGGGACAGGGGGCCCCGGGGGTAACTATGGCTATACCTTC | CASSLAGTGGPGGNYGYTF
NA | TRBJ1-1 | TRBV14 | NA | TGTGCCAGCAGCCAAGATAGGGGATGGAGCACTGAAGCTTTCTTT | CASSQDRGWSTEAFF
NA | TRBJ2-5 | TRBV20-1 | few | TGCAGTGCTTGGAGACAGGAGACCCAGTACTTC | CSAWRQETQYF
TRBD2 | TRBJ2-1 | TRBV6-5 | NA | TGTGCCAGCAGTTACGCCGGGACTAGCGGGAGCAATGAGCAGTTCTTC | CASSYAGTSGSNEQFF
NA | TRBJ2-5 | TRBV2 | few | TGTGCCAGCAGTGAAATAGGGGAAGAGACCCAGTACTTC | CASSEIGEETQYF
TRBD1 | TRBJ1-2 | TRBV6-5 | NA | TGTGCCAGCAGTTATCGGGACAGTTTTAACTATGGCTACACCTTC | CASSYRDSFNYGYTF
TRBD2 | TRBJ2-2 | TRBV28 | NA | TGTGCCAGCAGTTTATGGGGACTAGCGGGAGGGCCGGGGGAGCTGTTTTTT | CASSLWGLAGGPGELFF
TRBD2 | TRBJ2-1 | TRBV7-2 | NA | TGTGCCAGCAGCTTTTCCGGGAGGCGGGGTGAGCAGTTCTTC | CASSFSGRRGEQFF
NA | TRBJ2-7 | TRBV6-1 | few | TGTGCCAGCAGTGTGGCCGACTACTCCTACGAGCAGTACTTC | CASSVADYSYEQYF
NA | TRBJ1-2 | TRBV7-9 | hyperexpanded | TGTGCCAGCAGCTCCGCGGGAGCTAACTATGGCTACACCTTC | CASSSAGANYGYTF
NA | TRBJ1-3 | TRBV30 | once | TGTGCCTGGAGTGTAGCCAGAGGAAACACCATATATTTT | CAWSVARGNTIYF
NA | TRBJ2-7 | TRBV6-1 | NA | TGTGCCAGCACGAGGTGGGGGACCTACGAGCAGTACTTC | CASTRWGTYEQYF
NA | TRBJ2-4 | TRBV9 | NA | TGTGCCAGCAACAGAGGGGACGGGTTAGCCAAAAACATTCAGTACTTC | CASNRGDGLAKNIQYF
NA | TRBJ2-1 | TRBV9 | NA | TGTGCCAGCAGCGTAGGGGACAACAATGAGCAGTTCTTC | CASSVGDNNEQFF
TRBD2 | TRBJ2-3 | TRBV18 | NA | TGTGCCAGCTCACCTAGCGGGAGCACAGATACGCAGTATTTT | CASSPSGSTDTQYF
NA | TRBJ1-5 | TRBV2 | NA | TGTGCCAGCAGTGAGGGAGGGGACAATCAGCCCCAGCATTTT | CASSEGGDNQPQHF
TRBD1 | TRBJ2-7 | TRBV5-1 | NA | TGCGCCAGCCAGTTTGCGCGGACAGGGGGCTACGAGCAGTACTTC | CASQFARTGGYEQYF
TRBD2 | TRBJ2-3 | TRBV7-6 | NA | TGTGCCAGCAGCTCACCGGGACTAGCGGAAGGTACAGATACGCAGTATTTT | CASSSPGLAEGTDTQYF
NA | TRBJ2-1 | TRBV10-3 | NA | TGTGCCATCAGTGATCCAGGACCCTACAATGAGCAGTTCTTC | CAISDPGPYNEQFF
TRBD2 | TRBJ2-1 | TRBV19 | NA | TGTGCCAGTAGTAATAGCGGGAGAAACTATGCCAATGAGCAGTTCTTC | CASSNSGRNYANEQFF
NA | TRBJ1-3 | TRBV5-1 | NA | TGCGCCAGCAGCTTGGAAGGGCAGACCTCTGGAAACACCATATATTTT | CASSLEGQTSGNTIYF
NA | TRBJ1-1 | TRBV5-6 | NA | TGTGCCAGCAGCTTGGTTGCAGGTAACACTGAAGCTTTCTTT | CASSLVAGNTEAFF
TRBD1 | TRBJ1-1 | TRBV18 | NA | TGTGCCAGCTCACGGCTGCAGGGGGATAACACTGAAGCTTTCTTT | CASSRLQGDNTEAFF
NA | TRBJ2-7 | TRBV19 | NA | TGTGCCAGTAGTATAACCAGGTCCCCTCTCTACGAGCAGTACTTC | CASSITRSPLYEQYF
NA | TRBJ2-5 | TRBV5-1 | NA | TGCGCCAGCAGCTTGGCCCAGGGGTCTGAGACCCAGTACTTC | CASSLAQGSETQYF
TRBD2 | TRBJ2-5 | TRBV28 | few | TGTGCCAGCTGCATTTCCGGACTAGCACAAGAGACCCAGTACTTC | CASCISGLAQETQYF
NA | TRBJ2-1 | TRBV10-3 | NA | TGTGCCATCAGTGACGACCTAAGCTCCTACAATGAGCAGTTCTTC | CAISDDLSSYNEQFF
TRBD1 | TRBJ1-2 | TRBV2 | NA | TGTGCCAGCACAGAGCAGGGGGATCGCTATGGCTACACCTTC | CASTEQGDRYGYTF
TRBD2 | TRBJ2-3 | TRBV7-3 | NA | TGTGCCAGCAGCCCCGGGCCGGGAGGGACAGATACGCAGTATTTT | CASSPGPGGTDTQYF
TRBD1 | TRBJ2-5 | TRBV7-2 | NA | TGTGCCAGCAGCTCGTGGACAGGGCAAGAGACCCAGTACTTC | CASSSWTGQETQYF
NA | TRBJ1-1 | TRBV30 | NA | TGTGCCTGGAGTGTTTTAAGGACTGAAGCTTTCTTT | CAWSVLRTEAFF
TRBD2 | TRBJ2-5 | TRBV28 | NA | TGTGCCAGCAGCCCGCCAGCGGGAGCGGGAGAGACCCAGTACTTC | CASSPPAGAGETQYF
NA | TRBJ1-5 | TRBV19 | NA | TGTGCCAGTACGCAGGCCAGCAATCAGCCCCAGCATTTT | CASTQASNQPQHF
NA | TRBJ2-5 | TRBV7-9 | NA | TGTGCCAGCAGCCCACAGACCTCTAGGTGGGAGACCCAGTACTTC | CASSPQTSRWETQYF
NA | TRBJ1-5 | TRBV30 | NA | TGTGCCTGGAGGGACGTCGGGGGCAATCAGCCCCAGCATTTT | CAWRDVGGNQPQHF
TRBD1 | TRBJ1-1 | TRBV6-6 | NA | TGTGCCAGCAGGCGAGCCCGGGACAGGGGAAAAGCTTTCTTT | CASRRARDRGKAFF